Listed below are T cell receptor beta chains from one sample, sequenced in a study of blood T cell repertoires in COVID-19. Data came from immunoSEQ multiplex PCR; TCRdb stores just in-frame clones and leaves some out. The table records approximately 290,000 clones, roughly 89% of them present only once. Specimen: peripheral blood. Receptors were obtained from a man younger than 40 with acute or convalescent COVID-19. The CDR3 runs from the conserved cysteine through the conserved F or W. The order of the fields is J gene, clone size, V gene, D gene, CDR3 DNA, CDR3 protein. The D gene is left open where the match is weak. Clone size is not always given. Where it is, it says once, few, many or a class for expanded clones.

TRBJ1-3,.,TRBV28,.,TGTGCCAGCAGTTTACGGGGTGCTGGAAACACCATATATTTT,CASSLRGAGNTIYF
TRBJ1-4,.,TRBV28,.,TGTGCCAGCAGTTTGGCAGAGCGTAATGAAAAACTGTTTTTT,CASSLAERNEKLFF
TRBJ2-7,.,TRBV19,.,TGTGCCAGTAGTATAGATCTGGGCAGGGCACCCTACGAGCAGTACTTC,CASSIDLGRAPYEQYF
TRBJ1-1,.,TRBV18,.,TGTGCCAGCTCACCATCGAGTAACACTGAAGCTTTCTTT,CASSPSSNTEAFF
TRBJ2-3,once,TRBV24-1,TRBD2,TGTGCCACCAGTCTAGCGGGAGCAACAGATACGCAGTATTTT,CATSLAGATDTQYF
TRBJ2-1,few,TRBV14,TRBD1,TGTGCCAGCAGCCAGGACAGGACGTCCTACAATGAGCAGTTCTTC,CASSQDRTSYNEQFF
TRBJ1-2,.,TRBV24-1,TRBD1,TGTGCCACCAGAGGGGACAGACCCTCTGAGGGCTACACCTTC,CATRGDRPSEGYTF
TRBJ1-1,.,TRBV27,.,TGTGCCAGCAGTACCCTTAGGGCGGGAGTGGTCACTGAAGCTTTCTTT,CASSTLRAGVVTEAFF
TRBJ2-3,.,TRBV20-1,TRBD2,TGCAGTGCTAGTAACCCGGGACTAGCGGGGACAGATACGCAGTATTTT,CSASNPGLAGTDTQYF
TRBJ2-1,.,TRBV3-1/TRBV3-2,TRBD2,TGTGCCAGCAGCCAAAGGACTAGCGGGTCCCCGGGAGGATCCTACAATGAGCAGTTCTTC,CASSQRTSGSPGGSYNEQFF
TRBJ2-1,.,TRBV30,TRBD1,TGTGCCTGGAAGGGGACAGTCCCCTCCGGGGAGCAGTTCTTC,CAWKGTVPSGEQFF
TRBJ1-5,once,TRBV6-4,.,TGTGCCAGCAGTGGTGGGCTTGGTCAGCCCCAGCATTTT,CASSGGLGQPQHF
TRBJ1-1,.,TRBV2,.,TGTGCCAGCAGTGGCGGGGAAATAGGTGGTGCTTTCTTT,CASSGGEIGGAFF
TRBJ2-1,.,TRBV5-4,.,TGTGCCAGCAGCTTACAGAACCCTTACAATGAGCAGTTCTTC,CASSLQNPYNEQFF
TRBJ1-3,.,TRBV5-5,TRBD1,TGTGCCAGCAGCTCCCGGGACAGGGGTTTTGGAAACACCATATATTTT,CASSSRDRGFGNTIYF
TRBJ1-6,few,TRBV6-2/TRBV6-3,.,TGTGCCAGCAGTTACAACCGGGACTCGAGCTCCTATAATTCACCCCTCCACTTT,CASSYNRDSSSYNSPLHF
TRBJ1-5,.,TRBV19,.,TGTGCCAGTAGTCTGCTGACAGGACCAACCGATCAGCCCCAGCATTTT,CASSLLTGPTDQPQHF
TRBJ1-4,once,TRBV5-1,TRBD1,TGCGCCAGCAGCTTGGCCAGGACAGGAGGTGAAAAACTGTTTTTT,CASSLARTGGEKLFF
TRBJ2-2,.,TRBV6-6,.,TGTGCCAGCAGTTACTGGTCGGCCGGGGAGCTGTTTTTT,CASSYWSAGELFF
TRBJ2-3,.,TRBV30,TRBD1,TGTGCCTGGGTCCAGGGGGCCACAGATACGCAGTATTTT,CAWVQGATDTQYF
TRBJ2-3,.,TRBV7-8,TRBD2,TGTGCCAGCAGCAAAATTATAGCGGGAGTCCCCACAGATACGCAGTATTTT,CASSKIIAGVPTDTQYF
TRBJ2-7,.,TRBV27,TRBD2,TGTGCCAGCAGGAACCGGGGACCACCCGGGGTAGCGGGAATACAGGAGTACTTC,CASRNRGPPGVAGIQEYF
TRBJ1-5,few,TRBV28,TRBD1,TGTGCCAGCTCTCCCTTTAGGGGGACAGGGGGGAATCAGCCCCAGCATTTT,CASSPFRGTGGNQPQHF
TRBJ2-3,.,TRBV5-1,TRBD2,TGCGCCAGCAGCCTAGCGGGAGCGGGCACAGATACGCAGTATTTT,CASSLAGAGTDTQYF
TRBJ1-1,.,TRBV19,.,TGTGCCAGTGGTGCACAGGTAGGGAACACTGAAGCTTTCTTT,CASGAQVGNTEAFF
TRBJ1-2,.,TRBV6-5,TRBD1,TGTGCCAGCAAAATCGACAGGGACTGGAGCTACACCTTC,CASKIDRDWSYTF
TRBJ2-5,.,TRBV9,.,TGTGCCAGCAGCCTGACTGCTGGGGAGACCCAGTACTTC,CASSLTAGETQYF
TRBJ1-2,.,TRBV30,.,TGTGCCTGGAGCGGGGGACCTTCCATGCGAGGCTACACCTTC,CAWSGGPSMRGYTF
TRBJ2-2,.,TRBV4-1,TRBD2,TGCGCCAGCAGCCGGATCCGACTAGCGGGGTTTAACGGGGAGCTGTTTTTT,CASSRIRLAGFNGELFF
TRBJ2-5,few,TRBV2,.,TGTGCCAGCAGCCGAAAGCACTACGCAGGGGAGACCCAGTACTTC,CASSRKHYAGETQYF
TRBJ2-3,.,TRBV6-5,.,TGTGCCAGCGGCCGGGACTCCACAGATACGCAGTATTTT,CASGRDSTDTQYF
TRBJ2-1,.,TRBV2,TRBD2,TGTGCCAGCAGCGGGATGCGGGGGAGATCTGAGCAGTTCTTC,CASSGMRGRSEQFF
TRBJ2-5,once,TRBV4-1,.,TGCGCCAGCAGCCAAAGAGCCTTAGGGGAGGAGACTCAGTACTTC,CASSQRALGEETQYF
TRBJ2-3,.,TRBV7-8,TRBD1,TGTGCCAGCAGCTACTTACCGGGACAGGGGGCGAAACGAGGCACAGATACGCAGTATTTT,CASSYLPGQGAKRGTDTQYF
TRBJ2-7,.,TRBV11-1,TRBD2,TGTGCCAGCAGCTTAGGCGGACTAGCAGTCGACGAGCAGTACTTC,CASSLGGLAVDEQYF
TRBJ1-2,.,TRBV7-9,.,TGTGCCAGCAGCTCCCAGGCCTATGGCTACACCTTC,CASSSQAYGYTF
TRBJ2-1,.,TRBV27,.,TGTGCCAGCAGTTACACCAGCTCCTACAATGAGCAGTTCTTC,CASSYTSSYNEQFF
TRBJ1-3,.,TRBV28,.,TGTGCCAGCAGTTTAGGGGGGGCGCGAGGAAACACCATATATTTT,CASSLGGARGNTIYF
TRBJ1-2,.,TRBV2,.,TGTGCCAGCAAAACGGGGATGAGGGATGGCTACACCTTC,CASKTGMRDGYTF
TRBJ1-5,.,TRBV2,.,TGTGCCAGCAGTGGGACAGCAAAGCCCCAGCATTTT,CASSGTAKPQHF
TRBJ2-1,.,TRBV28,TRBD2,TGTGCCAGCAGCCGGACTAGCGGGAGGGCCCCTTACAATGAGCAGTTCTTC,CASSRTSGRAPYNEQFF
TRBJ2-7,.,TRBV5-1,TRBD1,TGCGCCAGCAGCTTCGGGACAGTAACCTACGAGCAGTACTTC,CASSFGTVTYEQYF
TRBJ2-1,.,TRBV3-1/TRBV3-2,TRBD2,TGTGCCAGCAGCCGAAGGGTACTAGCGGGAGATGAGCAGTTCTTC,CASSRRVLAGDEQFF
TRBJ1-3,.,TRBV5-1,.,TGCGCCAGCAGCTTGGAAGGGGAAAACACCATATATTTT,CASSLEGENTIYF
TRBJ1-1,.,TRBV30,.,TGTGCCTGGAATACGGGGGTGGGCACTGAAGCTTTCTTT,CAWNTGVGTEAFF
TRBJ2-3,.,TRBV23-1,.,TGCGCCAGTACCCAAATCACGAGTTCATTTGATACGCAGTATTTT,CASTQITSSFDTQYF
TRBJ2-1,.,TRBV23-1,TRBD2,TGCGCCAGCAGTCAATCCCTAGCGGGGTTGGCCTACAATGAGCAGTTCTTC,CASSQSLAGLAYNEQFF
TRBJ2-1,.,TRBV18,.,TGTGCCAGCTCACCACCGGGGGGCTACAATGAGCAGTTCTTC,CASSPPGGYNEQFF
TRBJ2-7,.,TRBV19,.,TGTGCCAGTAGTTTTACTAACTTCTACGAGCAGTACTTC,CASSFTNFYEQYF